Sequencing of this T cell receptor beta chain was carried out in a study of technical replicates of blood from several donors. CDR1 MNHEY and CDR2 SMNVEV come from the germline V gene (reference sequence). This CDR3 has 13 residues. V dropped 0 bases and J dropped 11 bases, with 11 bases sitting between them. The repertoire was sequenced with immunoSEQ multiplex PCR; TCRdb's copy has only in-frame clones and lacks some. The repertoire holds about 82,000 clones, with approximately 96% as singletons. The chain links TRBV27 to TRBJ1-5, with unresolved D. This TCR came from a human donor in good health. The sample consisted of T cells isolated from PBMCs. CDR3 in DNA: TGTGCCAGCAGTTTATCGGGAGGGAGGACCCAGCATTTT. It is translated as CASSLSGGRTQHF.